The rows below give T cell receptor beta chains drawn from one sample of a study of shared clonotypes between healthy human individuals. Profiling relied on immunoSEQ multiplex PCR, and the TCRdb table lists in-frame clones only, not all of them. Among about 510,000 clones listed, almost 97% were seen once. Material for sequencing was naive CD4+ T cells sorted from blood. The source is a woman aged 25 to 39 in good health. Each CDR3 is given with its conserved first and last residue. D genes are given only for firm matches. Clone size is stated in some rows and not others, as once, few, many or a class when expanded.

d_call	v_call	clone_size	j_call	cdr3_nt	cdr3_aa
.	TRBV28	once	TRBJ2-1	TGTGCCAGCAGTTGGGAGTTCGGTGAGCAGTTCTTC	CASSWEFGEQFF
TRBD2	TRBV5-1	.	TRBJ2-7	TGCGCCAGCGCGCCCGGGACTAGCGGAACCTACGAGCAGTACTTC	CASAPGTSGTYEQYF
TRBD1	TRBV19	.	TRBJ1-4	TGTGCCAGTAGGCTGGGACAGGGTAGAGAAAAACTGTTTTTT	CASRLGQGREKLFF
.	TRBV18	.	TRBJ2-7	TGTGCCAGCTCCCAGAGGCGGGACTCCTACGAGCAGTACTTC	CASSQRRDSYEQYF
TRBD2	TRBV5-4	.	TRBJ2-2	TGTGCCAGCAGCCGCGAGAGGGGAGGGACCGGGGAGCTGTTTTTT	CASSRERGGTGELFF
.	TRBV30	.	TRBJ2-7	TGTGCCTGGGGAACAGGGTTCTACGAGCAGTACTTC	CAWGTGFYEQYF
.	TRBV18	.	TRBJ1-4	TGTGCCAGCTCACCAAGGGCGCAGGGATCAACTAATGAAAAACTGTTTTTT	CASSPRAQGSTNEKLFF
TRBD1	TRBV5-5	.	TRBJ1-2	TGTGCCAGCAGGGGTATAGGACAGGGAGCTAACTATGGCTACACCTTC	CASRGIGQGANYGYTF
.	TRBV27	.	TRBJ2-6	TGTGCCAGCAGCTACAGGCCCGGGACGGATCCCATTGGGGCCAACGTCCTGACTTTC	CASSYRPGTDPIGANVLTF
.	TRBV6-5	.	TRBJ2-2	TGTGCCAGCAGTTACCTCGGGGAGCTGTTTTTT	CASSYLGELFF
TRBD2	TRBV5-1	once	TRBJ2-5	TGCGCCAGCAGCCCTCGGACTAGCGGGAAGTTGGGGGAGACCCAGTACTTC	CASSPRTSGKLGETQYF
TRBD1	TRBV5-4	.	TRBJ1-1	TGTGCCAGCAGCGTGGAGGGGGCTGCAGCTTTCTTT	CASSVEGAAAFF
.	TRBV9	.	TRBJ2-7	TGTGCCAGCAGCGTAGACATGGGCGGTTACGAGCAGTACTTC	CASSVDMGGYEQYF
.	TRBV11-3	.	TRBJ1-2	TGTGCCGTCAGGGCGCGGGGCTATGGCTACACCTTC	CAVRARGYGYTF
.	TRBV30	.	TRBJ2-7	TGTGCCTGGAGTGCCAGTTGGGGGAACGAGCAGTACTTC	CAWSASWGNEQYF
TRBD1	TRBV19	.	TRBJ1-4	TGTGCCAGTAGTAGAACCAGACAGGGCTCAACTAATGAAAAACTGTTTTTT	CASSRTRQGSTNEKLFF
.	TRBV5-1	.	TRBJ1-5	TGCGCCAGCAGCTTGGGACCTCTATCAGAGCCCCAGCATTTT	CASSLGPLSEPQHF
.	TRBV30	.	TRBJ2-1	TGTGCCTGGAGGCACTCGGGGGTGAATAGTTTCTTC	CAWRHSGVNSFF
.	TRBV28	.	TRBJ2-2	TGTGCCAGCAGTTTATACCCCGGGGAGCTGTTTTTT	CASSLYPGELFF
TRBD2	TRBV30	.	TRBJ2-7	TGTGCCTGGAGTAGCGGGGGGGCTAACTACGAGCAGTACTTC	CAWSSGGANYEQYF
TRBD1	TRBV7-8	.	TRBJ1-1	TGTGCCAGCAGCCCTGGGACAGCCGCTTTCTTT	CASSPGTAAFF
TRBD2	TRBV5-1	.	TRBJ2-1	TGCGCCAGCAGCTTGGGGCTGGACCTAGCGGACGAGCAGTTCTTC	CASSLGLDLADEQFF
.	TRBV11-3	.	TRBJ2-3	TGTGCCAGCAGCTTTACCCACAAGGATACGCAGTATTTT	CASSFTHKDTQYF
TRBD1	TRBV5-1	.	TRBJ1-4	TGCGCCAGCAGTGTCGGGGCAGGGGGCTTCTTAACTAATGAAAAACTGTTTTTT	CASSVGAGGFLTNEKLFF
TRBD1	TRBV6-5	.	TRBJ1-1	TGTGCCAGCAGTCTACAGGGGGACACTGAAGCTTTCTTT	CASSLQGDTEAFF
.	TRBV28	once	TRBJ1-4	TGTGCCAGCTACTCTGTTGAAAAACTGTTTTTT	CASYSVEKLFF
TRBD1	TRBV14	once	TRBJ2-6	TGTGCCAGCAGCCACTTCGACAGGGCTTATTCTGGGGCCAACGTCCTGACTTTC	CASSHFDRAYSGANVLTF
.	TRBV27	.	TRBJ1-5	TGTGCCAGCAGTCTAAGCTGGGACAACCAGCCCCAGCATTTT	CASSLSWDNQPQHF
TRBD1	TRBV19	.	TRBJ1-6	TGTGCCAGTAGTACGTCAGACAGGGACCGATCACCCCTCCACTTT	CASSTSDRDRSPLHF
.	TRBV15	.	TRBJ2-5	TGTGCCACCAGCGTCCCCGGGACCCAAAGAGAGACCCAGTACTTC	CATSVPGTQRETQYF
.	TRBV27	.	TRBJ1-1	TGTGCCAGCAGTTTATACTACAGGGATGTCACTGAAGCTTTCTTT	CASSLYYRDVTEAFF
TRBD1	TRBV2	.	TRBJ1-1	TGTGCCAGCAGGGACGACAGGGCGGTGAACACTGAAGCTTTCTTT	CASRDDRAVNTEAFF
.	TRBV7-6	.	TRBJ1-3	TGTGCCAGCGGCTCCATGAAGAGCTCTGGAAACACCATATATTTT	CASGSMKSSGNTIYF
.	TRBV5-1	.	TRBJ2-5	TGCGCCAGCAGCGGCAATGGCGGGAACGGCGCGGAGACCCAGTACTTC	CASSGNGGNGAETQYF
TRBD1	TRBV28	few	TRBJ2-7	TGTGCCAGCAGTTCACAGGGGGCGGACTACGAGCAGTACTTC	CASSSQGADYEQYF
.	TRBV28	.	TRBJ1-2	TGTGCCAGCAGTTCCCCCCTTAGATATGGCTACACCTTC	CASSSPLRYGYTF
.	TRBV18	.	TRBJ2-1	TGTGCCAGCTCGATCACGGGCGGTGAGCAGTTCTTC	CASSITGGEQFF
TRBD2	TRBV10-2	.	TRBJ2-7	TGCGCCAGCAGTGAAGGTTCGGGAGGGACCTACGAGCAGTACTTC	CASSEGSGGTYEQYF
.	TRBV7-3	.	TRBJ2-5	TGTGCCAGCAGTCTCACCACCCGCCCAGGGACCCAGTACTTC	CASSLTTRPGTQYF
TRBD2	TRBV27	.	TRBJ2-7	TGTGCCAGCAGCATACTAGCGGGGGACTACGAGCAGTACTTC	CASSILAGDYEQYF
.	TRBV10-3	.	TRBJ2-3	TGTGCCATCAGTGAGTACGTAGGTAGCACAGATACGCAGTATTTT	CAISEYVGSTDTQYF
TRBD2	TRBV2	.	TRBJ2-1	TGTGCCAGCAGCGATAGCGGGAGGGCCTATGAGCAGTTCTTC	CASSDSGRAYEQFF
.	TRBV6-5	.	TRBJ2-7	TGTGCCAGCAGTTACACGGGAGTTCACGAGCAGTACTTC	CASSYTGVHEQYF
.	TRBV7-9	.	TRBJ2-7	TGTGCCAGCAGCCCTCGCAATTCCACGGTCAGATCCTACGAGCAGTACTTC	CASSPRNSTVRSYEQYF
.	TRBV9	.	TRBJ1-3	TGTGCCAGCAGCGCCCGAGGAAACACCATATATTTT	CASSARGNTIYF
.	TRBV2	.	TRBJ2-5	TGTGCCAGCAAGGGACAAGGAAAAGAGACCCAGTACTTC	CASKGQGKETQYF